This T cell receptor (beta chain) was captured by sequencing in a study of patients and donors after allogeneic stem cell transplantation. TCRdb re-called the RT-PCR reads through MiXCR, storing one row per CDR3 protein. The sample lists about a million distinct CDR3 sequences, 18% occurring once. CDR1 and CDR2 from the germline V gene are SEHNR and FQNEAQ (reference sequence). V was clipped by 5 bases and J by 5 bases, with 21 bases between them. The CDR3 length is 17 residues. The gene calls are TRBV7-9 and TRBJ2-2; TRBD1 is a possible D gene (5 bases). This sequence originates from a human donor who was either an allogeneic HSCT recipient or a stem cell or donor lymphocyte infusion donor (not recorded which). It is not recorded whose cells these are; they may come from a transplant donor. The source material was blood, either unsorted or a sorted T cell fraction (not recorded which). The CDR3 reads CASSPPIRQGRTGELFF. DNA for the CDR3: TGTGCCAGCAGCCCCCCTATTCGGCAGGGAAGGACCGGGGAGCTGTTTTTT. Full variable domain (rest looked up from reference TRBV7-9 and TRBJ2-2): DTGVSQNPRHKITKRGQNVTFRCDPISEHNRLYWYRQTLGQGPEFLTYFQNEAQLEKSRLLSDRFSAERPKGSFSTLEIQRTEQGDSAMYLCASSPPIRQGRTGELFFGEGSRLTVL.